This TCR beta chain was sequenced in a study of blood T cell repertoires in COVID-19. The wider study: Italy, Spain and the United States were the sources of the convalescent and acute COVID-19 samples. T cells, B-cell-depleted T cells, or PBMCs supplied cDNA or gDNA.

Assignments of participants to cohorts depended upon their own reported clinical history. The V and J ends lost 6 bases and 6 bases respectively, with 15 bases between them. The CDR3 runs to 13 residues. From germline, CDR1 is LNHDA and CDR2 SQIVND (reference sequence). In the study's own analysis: Researchers report that nucleated cell counts were estimated from reference gene primer amplification. The assay was immunoSEQ multiplex PCR, and TCRdb's table has in-frame clones only and misses some. From that table come the V and J calls and clone size; the DNA was used to work out D and trimming. The sample contains 200,000 to 250,000 clones, about four fifths of which appear only once.

The rearrangement joins TRBV19 to TRBJ2-7; D might be TRBD2 (7 bases). The clonotype was recovered from a woman aged 40 to 50 with acute COVID-19. The sequenced sample consisted of PBMCs or T cells enriched from blood (not recorded which). The CDR3 DNA is TGTGCCAGTAGGGGGGGGGCCCTACTCGAGCAGTACTTC. This encodes CASRGGALLEQYF. The full variable domain, in which reference TRBV19 and TRBJ2-7 provide the parts outside the CDR3, is DGGITQSPKYLFRKEGQNVTLSCEQNLNHDAMYWYRQDPGQGLRLIYYSQIVNDFQKGDIAEGYSVSREKKESFPLTVTSAQKNPTAFYLCASRGGALLEQYFGPGTRLTVT.